This TCR beta chain was recorded in a study of T cell responses to AZD1222 COVID-19 vaccine. Note on this clone: Its target is not known.

The data were produced by immunoSEQ multiplex PCR, yet TCRdb's version contains in-frame clones alone and is incomplete. Among 150,000 or so clones listed, 80% to 95% were seen once. The CDR3 runs 13 residues. V dropped 1 base and J dropped 10; count of bases not matched to a gene: 6. The germline CDR1 and CDR2 sequences are SGHAT and FQNNGV. Study-level findings and limits: There were vaccine-associated CD4 TCRs across spike, dominant at 160-218 and 743-854. The study reported that nearly half of spike-specific TCRs target unmutated variant regions. Just a handful of AZD1222 recipients were seropositive at baseline.

The specimen comprised peripheral blood, sampled on day 0 of AZD1222 vaccination. This clonotype was sampled from an adult in good health. The rearrangement links TRBV11-2 to TRBJ1-1, with 7 bases fitting TRBD1. CDR3 nucleotides: TGTGCCAGCAGCTTAGCCCACCAGGGGGTAGCTTTCTTT. Its protein is CASSLAHQGVAFF. Supplemented by reference TRBV11-2 and TRBJ1-1, the full variable domain reads EAGVAQSPRYKIIEKRQSVAFWCNPISGHATLYWYQQILGQGPKLLIQFQNNGVVDDSQLPKDRFSAERLKGVDSTLKIQPAKLEDSAVYLCASSLAHQGVAFFGQGTRLTVV.